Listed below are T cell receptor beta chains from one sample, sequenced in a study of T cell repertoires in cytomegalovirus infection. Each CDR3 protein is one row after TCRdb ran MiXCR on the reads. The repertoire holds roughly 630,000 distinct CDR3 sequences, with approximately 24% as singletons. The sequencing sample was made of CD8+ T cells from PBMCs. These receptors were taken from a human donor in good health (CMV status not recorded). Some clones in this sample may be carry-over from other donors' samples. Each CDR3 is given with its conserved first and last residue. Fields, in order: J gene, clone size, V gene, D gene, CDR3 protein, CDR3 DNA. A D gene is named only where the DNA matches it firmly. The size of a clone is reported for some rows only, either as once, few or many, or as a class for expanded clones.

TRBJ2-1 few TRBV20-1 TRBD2 CSAREWLAGNNEQFF TGCAGTGCTAGAGAATGGCTAGCGGGAAACAATGAGCAGTTCTTC
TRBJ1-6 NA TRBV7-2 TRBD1 CASSLVCGQGFCSPLHF TGTGCCAGCAGCTTAGTTTGCGGACAGGGGTTTTGTTCACCCCTCCACTTT
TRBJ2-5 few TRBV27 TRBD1 CASSLWPSDRGPETQYF TGTGCCAGCAGTTTATGGCCCTCGGACAGGGGGCCGGAGACCCAGTACTTC
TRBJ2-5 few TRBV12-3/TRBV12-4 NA CASRDGSGEETQYF TGTGCCAGCAGGGACGGATCCGGGGAAGAGACCCAGTACTTC
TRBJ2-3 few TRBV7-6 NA CASSLALGYLMADTQYF TGTGCCAGCAGCTTAGCCCTGGGCTACCTGATGGCAGATACGCAGTATTTT
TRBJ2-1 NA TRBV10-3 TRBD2 CAIWEGSSIGQFF TGTGCCATCTGGGAGGGATCCTCAATTGGGCAGTTCTTC
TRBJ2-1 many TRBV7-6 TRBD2 CASSLVVGLAESYNEQFF TGTGCCAGCAGCTTAGTCGTAGGACTAGCGGAGTCCTACAATGAGCAGTTCTTC
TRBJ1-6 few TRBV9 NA CASSPEGRRYNSPLHF TGTGCCAGCAGCCCCGAGGGACGGCGATATAATTCACCCCTCCACTTT
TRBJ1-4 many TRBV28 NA CASSRTQATNEKLFF TGTGCCAGCAGTCGGACCCAGGCAACTAATGAAAAACTGTTTTTT
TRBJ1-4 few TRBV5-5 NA CASSLEGSDEKLFF TGTGCCAGCAGCTTGGAGGGGTCGGATGAAAAACTGTTTTTT
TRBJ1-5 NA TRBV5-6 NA CASSLWYSNQPQHF TGTGCCAGCAGCTTGTGGTATAGCAATCAGCCCCAGCATTTT
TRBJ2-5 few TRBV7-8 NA CASSLAQGLFQETQYF TGTGCCAGCAGCTTAGCGCAGGGACTTTTCCAAGAGACCCAGTACTTC
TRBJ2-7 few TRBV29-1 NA CSVAGQAYSYEQYF TGCAGCGTTGCGGGGCAGGCCTATTCCTACGAGCAGTACTTC
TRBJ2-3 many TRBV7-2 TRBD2 CASRLTAGGRADTQYF TGTGCCAGCAGATTAACGGCGGGAGGCCGGGCAGATACGCAGTATTTT
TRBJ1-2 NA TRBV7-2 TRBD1 CVSSPTGTGGSYTF TGTGTCAGCAGCCCCACTGGGACAGGGGGAAGCTACACCTTC
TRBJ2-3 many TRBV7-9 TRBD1 CASSPPTGQHSDTQYF TGTGCCAGCAGCCCTCCGACAGGGCAACATTCGGATACGCAGTATTTT
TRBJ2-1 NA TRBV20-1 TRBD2 CSARDRERGGFYNEQFF TGCAGTGCTAGAGATCGGGAGCGGGGGGGCTTCTACAATGAGCAGTTCTTC
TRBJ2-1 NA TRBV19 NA CASSIDGVSYNEQFF TGTGCCAGTAGTATAGACGGGGTCTCCTACAATGAGCAGTTCTTC
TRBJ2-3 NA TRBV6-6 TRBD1 CASSYPRQGLKSTDTQYF TGTGCCAGCAGTTACCCTAGACAGGGCTTGAAGAGCACAGATACGCAGTATTTT
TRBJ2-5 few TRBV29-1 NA CSTPWGAETQYF TGCAGCACACCGTGGGGGGCCGAGACCCAGTACTTC
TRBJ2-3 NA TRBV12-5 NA CASGTDQGTAYPNTQYF TGTGCTAGTGGAACCGACCAGGGGACCGCTTACCCGAATACGCAGTATTTT
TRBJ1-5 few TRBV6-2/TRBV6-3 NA CASSYSGRLGPQHF TGTGCCAGCAGTTACTCGGGACGGTTAGGTCCCCAGCATTTT
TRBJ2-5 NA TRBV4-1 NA CASSQDSRTQETQYF TGCGCCAGCAGCCAAGATAGCAGGACCCAAGAGACCCAGTACTTC
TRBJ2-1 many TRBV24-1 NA CATSDSTGSYNEQFF TGTGCCACCAGTGATTCCACAGGTTCCTACAATGAGCAGTTCTTC
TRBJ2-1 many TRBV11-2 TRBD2 CASSLDTSGGYNEQFF TGTGCCAGCAGCTTAGATACTAGCGGGGGGTACAATGAGCAGTTCTTC
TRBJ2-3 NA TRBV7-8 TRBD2 CASSSRLAGETDTQYF TGTGCCAGCAGCTCAAGACTAGCGGGGGAAACAGATACGCAGTATTTT
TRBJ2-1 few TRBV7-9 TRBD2 CASSRSTQRGVSYNEQFF TGTGCCAGCAGCCGAAGCACTCAGCGGGGGGTCTCCTACAATGAGCAGTTCTTC
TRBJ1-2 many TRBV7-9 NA CASSQVTLYGYTF TGTGCCAGCAGCCAGGTCACGCTTTATGGCTACACCTTC
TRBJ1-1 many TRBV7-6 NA CASSLGGAEATEAFF TGTGCCAGCAGCTTAGGAGGGGCTGAAGCCACTGAAGCTTTCTTT
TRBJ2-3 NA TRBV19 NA CASRATGLSSTDTQYF TGTGCCAGTAGAGCAACGGGACTCTCGAGCACAGATACGCAGTATTTT
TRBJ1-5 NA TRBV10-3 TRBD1 CAISARRDRGMAQPQHF TGTGCCATCAGTGCCCGCCGGGACAGGGGAATGGCTCAGCCCCAGCATTTT
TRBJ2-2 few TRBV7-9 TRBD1 CASSTTVLGQGALGTGELFF TGTGCCAGCAGCACTACGGTACTGGGACAGGGGGCTTTAGGCACCGGGGAGCTGTTTTTT
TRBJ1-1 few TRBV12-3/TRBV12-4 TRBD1 CASRVAGGMNTEAFF TGTGCCAGCAGAGTAGCAGGGGGGATGAACACTGAAGCTTTCTTT
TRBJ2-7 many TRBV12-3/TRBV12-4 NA CASSFDEGPYEQYF TGTGCCAGCAGTTTTGACGAGGGGCCCTACGAGCAGTACTTC
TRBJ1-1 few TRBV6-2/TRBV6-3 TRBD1 CASSYASDRGGTEAFF TGTGCCAGCAGTTACGCCTCGGACAGGGGTGGCACTGAAGCTTTCTTT
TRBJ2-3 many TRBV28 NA CASSPQYTDTQYF TGTGCCAGCAGTCCCCAGTACACAGATACGCAGTATTTT
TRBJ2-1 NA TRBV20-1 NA CSANLLAESYNEQFF TGCAGTGCTAACCTACTAGCTGAGTCCTACAATGAGCAGTTCTTC
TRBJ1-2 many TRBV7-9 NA CASSQLDTYGYTF TGTGCCAGCAGTCAATTGGACACCTATGGCTACACCTTC
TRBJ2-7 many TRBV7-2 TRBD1 CASSSRDSYYEQYF TGTGCCAGCAGCTCCCGGGACAGCTACTACGAGCAGTACTTC
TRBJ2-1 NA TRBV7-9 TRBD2 CASSLREGQFF TGTGCCAGCAGCTTAAGGGAGGGCCAGTTCTTC
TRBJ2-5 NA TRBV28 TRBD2 CASNPMGGETQYF TGTGCCAGCAACCCTATGGGGGGGGAGACCCAGTACTTC
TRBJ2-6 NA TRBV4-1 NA CASSSTQTGANVLTF TGTGCCAGCAGCTCGACCCAGACTGGGGCCAACGTCCTGACTTTC
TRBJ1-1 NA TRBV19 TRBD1 CASSMDRRNTEAFF TGTGCCAGTAGTATGGACAGGCGCAACACTGAAGCTTTCTTT
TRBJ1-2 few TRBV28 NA CATQGVRLSRGYTF TGTGCCACCCAAGGGGTCAGGCTTTCAAGGGGCTACACCTTC
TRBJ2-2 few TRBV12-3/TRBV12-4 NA CASSHGPSKSTGELFF TGTGCCAGCAGCCACGGGCCATCTAAATCAACCGGGGAGCTGTTTTTT
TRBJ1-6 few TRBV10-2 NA CASSEGRGVVNSPLHF TGCGCCAGCAGTGAAGGCAGAGGGGTCGTTAATTCACCCCTCCACTTT
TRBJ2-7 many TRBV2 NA CASSEAGFYEQYF TGTGCCAGCAGTGAAGCGGGGTTCTACGAGCAGTACTTC
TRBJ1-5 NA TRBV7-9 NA CASSVLPGPDSNLPQHF TGTGCCAGCAGCGTGCTCCCGGGACCGGATAGCAATCTGCCCCAGCATTTT
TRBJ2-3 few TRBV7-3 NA CASSLDGDSTDTQYF TGTGCCAGCAGCTTGGACGGGGACTCCACAGATACGCAGTATTTT
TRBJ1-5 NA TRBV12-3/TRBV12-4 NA CASSSSSRTENNQPQHF TGTGCCAGCAGTTCTTCAAGCAGGACAGAGAACAATCAGCCCCAGCATTTT
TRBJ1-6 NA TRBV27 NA CASSPGGSPLHF TGTGCCAGCAGCCCCGGAGGGTCACCCCTCCACTTT
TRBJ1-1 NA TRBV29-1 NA CSVESRFAEAFF TGCAGCGTTGAGTCCAGGTTCGCTGAAGCTTTCTTT
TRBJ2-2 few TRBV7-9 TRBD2 CASSLPAGGPTGELFF TGTGCCAGCAGCTTACCAGCGGGGGGGCCCACCGGGGAGCTGTTTTTT
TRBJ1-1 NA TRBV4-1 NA CASTKYRVEGTEAFF TGCGCCAGTACCAAATACAGGGTCGAGGGCACTGAAGCTTTCTTT
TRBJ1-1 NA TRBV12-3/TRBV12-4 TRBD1 CASSPTGEAAFF TGTGCCAGCAGTCCGACAGGGGAGGCAGCTTTCTTT